Sequencing of this T cell receptor (beta chain) was carried out in a study of T cells in Graves' hyperthyroidism and ophthalmopathy. This clonotype was seen ten or more times. What it binds is not known. Germline is not matched at one junction end, which may reflect a read error. This CDR3 comprises 17 residues. Looked up from germline, CDR1 is LGHNT and CDR2 is FRNRAP. Amplification yielded TCR beta CDR3 regions, with RNA transcripts as the source. The TCR CDR3 first-round RT-PCR relied on the HTBI primer set. TCRdb re-analysed the multiplex PCR reads in MiXCR, keeping a single row per CDR3 protein. The sample carries roughly 510,000 distinct CDR3 sequences, under 25% recorded once. Study-wide points: Using 13 V-J features, a model discriminated ophthalmopathy from stable hyperthyroidism. Most clonotypes expanded in thyroid above 0.001 were likewise present in blood.

The V call is TRBV12-5, the J call TRBJ1-5; D is perhaps TRBD1 (5 bases). The clonotype originates from a young man with Graves' hyperthyroidism. The specimen was blood. In DNA form, the CDR3 reads TGTGCTAGTGGTTTGGTCCCCCCGGGGGTTAGCGATCAGCCCCAGCATTTT. This translates into CASGLVPPGVSDQPQHF.